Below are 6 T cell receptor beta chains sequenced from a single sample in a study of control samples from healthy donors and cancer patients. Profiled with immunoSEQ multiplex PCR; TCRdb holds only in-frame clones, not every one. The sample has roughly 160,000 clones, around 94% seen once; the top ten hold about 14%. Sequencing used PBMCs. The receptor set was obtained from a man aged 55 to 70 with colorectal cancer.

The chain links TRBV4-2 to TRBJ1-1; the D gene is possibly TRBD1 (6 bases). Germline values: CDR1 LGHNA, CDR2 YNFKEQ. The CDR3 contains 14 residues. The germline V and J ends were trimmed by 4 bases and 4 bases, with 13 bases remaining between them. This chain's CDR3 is CASSLKQGVTEAFF. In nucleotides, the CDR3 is TGTGCCAGCAGCCTTAAACAGGGAGTCACTGAAGCTTTCTTT.

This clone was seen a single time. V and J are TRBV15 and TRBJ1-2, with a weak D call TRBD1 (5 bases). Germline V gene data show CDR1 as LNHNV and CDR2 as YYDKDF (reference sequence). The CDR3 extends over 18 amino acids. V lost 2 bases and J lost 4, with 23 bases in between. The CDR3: CATSRNQGAAGRSYGYTF. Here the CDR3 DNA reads TGTGCCACCAGCAGAAACCAAGGGGCCGCCGGGAGATCCTATGGCTACACCTTC.

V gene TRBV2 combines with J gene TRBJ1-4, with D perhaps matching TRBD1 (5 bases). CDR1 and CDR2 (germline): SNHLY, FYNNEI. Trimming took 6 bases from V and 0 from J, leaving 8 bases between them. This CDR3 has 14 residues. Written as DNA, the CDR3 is TGTGCCAGCAGACAGGTTGCAACTAATGAAAAACTGTTTTTT. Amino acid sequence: CASRQVATNEKLFF.

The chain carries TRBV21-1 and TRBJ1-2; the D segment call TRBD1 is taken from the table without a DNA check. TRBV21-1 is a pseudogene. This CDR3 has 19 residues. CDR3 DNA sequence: TGTGCCAGCAGGAGCAACCTGGGACAGGGACTTGCTCCCCCCTATGGCTACACCTTC. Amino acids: CASRSNLGQGLAPPYGYTF.

CDR3 sequence (DNA): TGTGCCAGCAGCGTACAGGGGGACTCCTACGAGCAGTACTTC. This encodes CASSVQGDSYEQYF. The chain uses TRBV9 and TRBJ2-7, with 7 bases matching TRBD1. The CDR3 covers 14 residues. Germline CDR1 is SGDLS and CDR2 is YYNGEE. J gave up 0 bases and V 1 base, and 1 base lay outside the gene matches. Combining the CDR3 with reference TRBV9 and TRBJ2-7 gives the whole variable domain DSGVTQTPKHLITATGQRVTLRCSPRSGDLSVYWYQQSLDQGLQFLIQYYNGEERAKGNILERFSAQQFPDLHSELNLSSLELGDSALYFCASSVQGDSYEQYFGPGTRLTVT.

CDR3 in amino acids: CASSEQRTDTQYF. CDR3 in DNA: TGTGCCAGCAGCGAGCAACGCACAGATACGCAGTATTTT. V and J are TRBV3-1 (or the pseudogene TRBV3-2) and TRBJ2-3; D gene uncertain. Trimming removed 5 bases at V and 1 base at J, with 7 bases between. This CDR3 is 13 amino acids long. The germline V gene encodes CDR1 LGHDT and CDR2 YNNKEL (reference sequence).